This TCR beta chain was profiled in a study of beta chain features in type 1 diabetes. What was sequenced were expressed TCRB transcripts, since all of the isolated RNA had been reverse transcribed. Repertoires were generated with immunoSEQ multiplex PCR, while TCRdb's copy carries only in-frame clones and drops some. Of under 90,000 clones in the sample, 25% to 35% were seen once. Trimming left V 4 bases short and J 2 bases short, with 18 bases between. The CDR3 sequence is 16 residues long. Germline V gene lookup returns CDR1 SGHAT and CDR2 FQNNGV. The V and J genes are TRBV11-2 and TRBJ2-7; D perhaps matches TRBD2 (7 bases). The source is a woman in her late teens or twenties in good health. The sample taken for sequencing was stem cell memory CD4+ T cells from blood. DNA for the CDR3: TGTGCCAGCAGCTGGGGGGGCGGGAGAGTTACCTACGAGCAGTACTTC. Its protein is CASSWGGGRVTYEQYF.